This TCR beta chain was documented in a study of spatial heterogeneity in lung cancer. General study results and limits: Expanded alpha and beta TCR counts within tumors tracked tumor mutation counts.

The time point here: sample taken at primary tumor resection. This clonotype was recorded at least ten times. No antigen is known for it. Each CDR3 protein is one row after TCRdb ran MiXCR on the 5' RACE reads. The sample yields about 100,000 distinct CDR3 sequences, 3.5% to 5% seen once. In germline, CDR1 is MDHEN, CDR2 SYDVKM. The CDR3 runs 16 residues. V lost 7 bases and J lost 5; bases outside the gene matches: 10. The sequence was collected from a male donor with early-stage non-small cell lung cancer. The J gene is TRBJ2-1, the V gene TRBV28, with 11 bases lining up with TRBD1. This sample comprised lung tumor tissue, obtained at surgery. The DNA of the CDR3 is TGTGCCAGCATTAAAACCGGGACAGGGGGGAACAATGAGCAGTTCTTC. Translating it yields CASIKTGTGGNNEQFF. The full variable domain, in which reference TRBV28 and TRBJ2-1 provide the parts outside the CDR3, is DVKVTQSSRYLVKRTGEKVFLECVQDMDHENMFWYRQDPGLGLRLIYFSYDVKMKEKGDIPEGYSVSREKKERFSLILESASTNQTSMYLCASIKTGTGGNNEQFFGPGTRLTVL.